This TCR beta chain was documented in a study of T cells after yellow fever vaccination. Study in general: SMART-Seq v4 Ultra Low Input prepared libraries from low-cell fractions. Study-wide findings and caveats: Although the secondary response was weaker, it peaked faster, at day 5 versus 15. Of the clonotypes, a small share occurred in both CD4 and CD8 compartments.

This clonotype was picked up a small number of times. Antigen: not known. It was through 5'RACE template switching that TCR cDNA was made, with a universal primer site and UMIs added. TCRdb re-called the 5' RACE reads through MiXCR, storing one row per CDR3 protein. The table has 230,000 or so distinct CDR3 sequences, more than 6.5% seen once. The sequences come from CD4+ T cells sorted from PBMCs, collected on the day of the yellow fever booster vaccination. This sequence originates from a man under 40 who received the YFV17D yellow fever vaccine.

The CDR3 is CSVTSGRVTGELFF. The CDR3 region has the DNA TGCAGTGTGACGAGCGGGAGGGTCACCGGGGAGCTGTTTTTT. The chain carries TRBV20-1 and TRBJ2-2, with 10 positions matching TRBD2. Germline CDR1 and CDR2: DFQATT and SNEGSKA (reference sequence). The CDR3 length is 14 residues. V was clipped by 7 bases and J by 4 bases; unmatched bases: 6.